This T cell receptor (beta chain) was sequenced during a study of tumor and adjacent non-tumor tissue in lung cancer. The overall study: Patients were aged about 30 to 85, about 10 men and 5 women, stage I to III.

A modified ARM-PCR protocol with three rounds of nested PCR amplified TCRbeta. TCRdb fed the multiplex PCR reads into MiXCR, producing one record per CDR3 protein. The sample carries 50,000 to 60,000 distinct CDR3 sequences, around three quarters recorded once. This clonotype has a count of ten or more. Its antigen is not known. The CDR3 consists of 19 residues. J gave up 7 bases and V 2 bases, and 19 bases lay outside the gene matches. Germline-derived CDR1 and CDR2 are MNHNY and SVGAGI (reference sequence). Study-level points and caveats: Tumor tissue had significantly higher TCR diversity than normal lung.

This sample's RNA came from whole unsorted tissue. The normal lung tissue was taken more than 3 cm from the tumor edge. Newly diagnosed lung cancer patients had thoracic surgery in China, August–late 2014, without prior chemotherapy. This sequence joins TRBV6-6 and TRBJ2-2; 7 nucleotides line up with TRBD1. The material sequenced was distant non-tumor lung tissue. The sequence was obtained from a woman aged 55-70 years with non-small cell lung cancer. The CDR3 bases are TGTGCCAGCAGTTACGGGACAGTCTATCGTGGTGGGAAGGGCGGGGAGCTGTTTTTT. Translating it yields CASSYGTVYRGGKGGELFF.